These T cell receptor beta chains were read from a single sample in a study of T cells in Graves' hyperthyroidism and ophthalmopathy. TCRdb processed the multiplex PCR reads anew with MiXCR; each CDR3 protein has one entry. Counted here are 100,000 to 130,000 distinct CDR3 sequences, about 17% occurring once; the ten biggest clones make up about 45%. Sequencing was done on a sample of blood. The origin of the receptors is a woman between 50 and 59 years old with Graves' hyperthyroidism. Each CDR3 is given with its conserved first and last residue. The D gene is left open where the match is weak. Size tells how often a clone was seen (once, few, many) or the class of an expanded clone, and some rows leave it out.

CDR3 protein | CDR3 DNA | V gene | D gene | clone size | J gene
CSARDEEYQETQYF | TGCAGTGCTAGAGATGAGGAGTACCAAGAGACCCAGTACTTC | TRBV20-1 | . | many | TRBJ2-5
CASSHQRGGTGELFF | TGCGCCAGCAGCCATCAAAGAGGGGGCACCGGGGAGCTGTTTTTT | TRBV4-1 | . | . | TRBJ2-2
CASSGTSGGAYNEQFF | TGTGCCAGCAGTGGAACTAGCGGGGGGGCTTACAATGAGCAGTTCTTC | TRBV6-1 | TRBD2 | . | TRBJ2-1
CASRGEGTGTFYEQYF | TGTGCCAGCAGGGGGGAGGGGACTGGAACCTTCTACGAGCAGTACTTC | TRBV2 | TRBD2 | many | TRBJ2-7
CASSLVGGRTEAFF | TGTGCCAGCAGTTTAGTCGGGGGGAGGACTGAAGCTTTCTTT | TRBV28 | . | many | TRBJ1-1
CSALLAGYFYEQYF | TGCAGCGCCCTACTAGCGGGATATTTCTACGAGCAGTACTTC | TRBV29-1 | TRBD2 | many | TRBJ2-7
CASSFNVGAETQYF | TGTGCTAGCAGCTTCAACGTCGGGGCTGAGACCCAGTACTTC | TRBV7-7 | . | . | TRBJ2-5
CASSLQLGTALTYEQYF | TGTGCCAGCAGTTTACAACTCGGGACAGCCTTGACCTACGAGCAGTACTTC | TRBV28 | TRBD1 | . | TRBJ2-7
CASSFSGQPQHF | TGTGCCAGCAGTTTTTCCGGTCAGCCCCAGCATTTT | TRBV12-3/TRBV12-4 | . | . | TRBJ1-5
CASSYNEQFF | TGTGCCAGCAGCTACAATGAGCAGTTCTTC | TRBV5-8 | . | few | TRBJ2-1
CASSSFGRTEAFF | TGTGCCAGCAGCTCCTTCGGGAGGACTGAAGCTTTCTTT | TRBV13 | . | many | TRBJ1-1
CATSHETSGLYTDTQYF | TGTGCCACCAGCCATGAGACTAGCGGCCTATACACAGATACGCAGTATTTT | TRBV24-1 | TRBD2 | . | TRBJ2-3
CSALLGVTDTQYF | TGCAGTGCTCTCTTAGGGGTCACAGATACGCAGTATTTT | TRBV20-1 | . | . | TRBJ2-3
CASSLGPATRGDTQYF | TGTGCCAGCAGCCTGGGGCCGGCCACAAGGGGAGATACGCAGTATTTT | TRBV3-1 | . | many | TRBJ2-3
CASSLMGEKLFF | TGTGCCAGCAGCTTAATGGGTGAAAAACTGTTTTTT | TRBV7-9 | . | many | TRBJ1-4
CSVVGTEDSLAKNIQYF | TGCAGCGTTGTTGGGACAGAAGACTCACTAGCCAAAAACATTCAGTACTTC | TRBV29-1 | TRBD1 | many | TRBJ2-4
CSVGWERYNEQFF | TGCAGCGTTGGGTGGGAGCGCTACAATGAGCAGTTCTTC | TRBV29-1 | . | . | TRBJ2-1
CASSELGAKYNEQFF | TGTGCCAGCAGTGAACTGGGGGCGAAGTACAATGAGCAGTTCTTC | TRBV25-1 | . | few | TRBJ2-1
CASSLEGLAGPEQFF | TGTGCCAGCAGTTTAGAGGGACTAGCGGGTCCTGAGCAGTTCTTC | TRBV12-3/TRBV12-4 | TRBD2 | many | TRBJ2-1
CSARGGGQGEQFF | TGCAGTGCTCGGGGGGGGGGGCAAGGTGAGCAGTTCTTC | TRBV20-1 | TRBD2 | many | TRBJ2-1
CASSVSLGQGRLNEKLFF | TGTGCCAGCAGCGTATCCCTGGGACAGGGGAGGCTTAATGAAAAACTGTTTTTT | TRBV7-9 | TRBD1 | many | TRBJ1-4
CASSPQRGANVLTF | TGTGCCAGCAGTCCCCAGCGTGGGGCCAACGTCCTGACTTTC | TRBV12-3/TRBV12-4 | . | many | TRBJ2-6